This TCR beta chain was identified in a study of regulatory T cells in long-lasting Graves disease. The study's findings and limits: Newly diagnosed disease favored TRBV20-1 and TRBJ2-1 over persistent disease.

Time point indicated: newly diagnosed GD, antithyroid drugs for less than 3 months. Researchers made the TCR library from RNA that was extracted from PBMCs. iRepertoire HTBI primers and Arm-PCR of CDR3 regions built TCR beta libraries. Using its own MiXCR run on the multiplex PCR reads, TCRdb lists one record per CDR3 protein. This sample has roughly 500,000 distinct CDR3 sequences, with about 13% found just once. The table lists this clonotype with many counts. Antigen: not known. The CDR3 contains 13 residues. Per germline, CDR1 DFQATT and CDR2 SNEGSKA (reference sequence). The V gene lost 2 bases and the J gene lost 4 bases, with 11 bases spanning the gap. These data were also reused for a study on T cells in Graves' hyperthyroidism and ophthalmopathy. That report notes: Expanded thyroid clonotypes (above 0.001) were mostly also found in blood.

The chain couples TRBV20-1 to TRBJ2-5; possibly TRBD1 for D (6 bases). Sequencing was performed on peripheral blood mononuclear cells (PBMCs), taken at new diagnosis, from a patient treated with antithyroid drugs. The origin of this receptor is a man aged 25 to 40 with Graves disease. In DNA form, the CDR3 reads TGCAGTGCTAGACCAGGGACAAGAGAGACCCAGTACTTC. Amino acids: CSARPGTRETQYF.